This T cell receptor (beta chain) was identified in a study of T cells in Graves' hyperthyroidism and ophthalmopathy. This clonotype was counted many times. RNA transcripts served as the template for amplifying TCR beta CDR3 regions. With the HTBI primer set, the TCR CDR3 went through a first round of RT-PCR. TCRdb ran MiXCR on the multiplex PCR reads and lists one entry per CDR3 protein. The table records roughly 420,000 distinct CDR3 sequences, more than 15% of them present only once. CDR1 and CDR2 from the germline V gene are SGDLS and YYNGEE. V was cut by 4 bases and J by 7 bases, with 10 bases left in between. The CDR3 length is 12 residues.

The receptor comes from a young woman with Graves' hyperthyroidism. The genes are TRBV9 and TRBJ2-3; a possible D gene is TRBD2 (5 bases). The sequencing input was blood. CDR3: CASSLGGNTQYF. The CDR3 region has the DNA TGTGCCAGCAGCCTTGGAGGAAATACGCAGTATTTT.